The rows below give T cell receptor beta chains drawn from one sample of a study of cytotoxic CD8 clonotypes in ibrutinib-treated CLL. TCRdb's table, derived via immunoSEQ multiplex PCR, lists solely in-frame clones and lacks some. The table lists 130,000 or so clones, about 80% of them singletons. The input for sequencing was PBMCs, taken after 12 months of ibrutinib treatment. The receptors here all came from a human donor with chronic lymphocytic leukemia. CDR3s include the opening cysteine and the closing phenylalanine or tryptophan.

j_gene	v_gene	len	CDR3aa
TRBJ2-3	TRBV10-2	14	CASSESTWTDTQYF
TRBJ2-5	TRBV2	11	CATTYGETQYF
TRBJ2-7	TRBV28	15	CASSQAGAGSYEQYF
TRBJ1-4	TRBV2	16	CASSGAGDGDNEKLFF
TRBJ1-1	TRBV10-3	16	CAISESYGQGRTEAFF
TRBJ2-1	TRBV6-5	15	CASSRLAASTDEQFF
TRBJ2-5	TRBV9	11	CASSAYETQYF
TRBJ1-2	TRBV5-1	15	CASSLDASDRVGYTF
TRBJ2-1	TRBV7-2	14	CASSLSGRNNEQFF
TRBJ2-1	TRBV7-3	15	CASSQYWAGEGEQFF
TRBJ2-5	TRBV7-6	14	CASSLVRGQETQYF
TRBJ1-1	TRBV25-1	15	CASSDPKRGDTEAFF
TRBJ2-7	TRBV19	15	CASSIRPNQGYEQYF
TRBJ2-3	TRBV11-3	14	CASSLRGSTDTQYF
TRBJ2-3	TRBV5-1	14	CASSGGQGTDTQYF
TRBJ1-2	TRBV4-3	14	CASSQTDINYGYTF
TRBJ2-5	TRBV7-2	13	CASSTGVSETQYF
TRBJ2-4	TRBV10-1	13	CASSGGVINIQYF
TRBJ2-2	TRBV30	14	CAWAGRTRIGELFF
TRBJ1-2	TRBV6-5	12	CASSLTGVGYTF
TRBJ1-1	TRBV10-1	14	CASSEGQGRAEAFF
TRBJ2-6	TRBV2	15	CASSVRGSGANVLTF
TRBJ1-5	TRBV7-9	15	CASSQGQHSNQPQHF
TRBJ1-4	TRBV30	15	CASRTGRSTNEKLFF
TRBJ2-2	TRBV9	15	CASSETGGPAGELFF
TRBJ1-2	TRBV30	11	CAWSVGSGYTF
TRBJ2-3	TRBV29-1	14	CSVDPPGVTGTQYF
TRBJ2-1	TRBV11-2	19	CASSPLTPRTSGTYNEQFF
TRBJ1-3	TRBV5-4	15	CASSNDGASGNTIYF
TRBJ2-1	TRBV4-2	14	CASSQDDSGNEQFF
TRBJ2-1	TRBV28	15	CASSTSGRPYNEQFF
TRBJ2-1	TRBV5-1	17	CASSSEGLAGGYNEQFF
TRBJ2-5	TRBV6-6	15	CASSYSSDSTGTQYF
TRBJ1-3	TRBV19	14	CASSLGQVRNTIYF
TRBJ2-5	TRBV18	13	CASSPLGQETQYF
TRBJ2-7	TRBV5-4	15	CASSSGLAVEYEQYF
TRBJ2-7	TRBV4-1	17	CASSQGGARGGPREQYF
TRBJ2-2	TRBV7-3	14	CASRSNWNTGELFF
TRBJ2-4	TRBV18	15	CASSPERVAKNIQYF
TRBJ1-4	TRBV9	14	CASSVGGGREKLFF
TRBJ1-1	TRBV18	13	CASQTQGNTEAFF
TRBJ2-3	TRBV5-1	13	CASIKDNTDTQYF
TRBJ1-2	TRBV11-2	15	CASSYRTGDYYGYTF
TRBJ2-5	TRBV2	15	CASIAIGGGEETQYF
TRBJ1-2	TRBV29-1	14	CSVVRQGSFFGYTF
TRBJ2-7	TRBV5-1	14	CASSMTVSSYEQYF
TRBJ1-1	TRBV30	14	CAWRDRVSSTEAFF
TRBJ2-5	TRBV7-2	14	CASSPARYQETQYF
TRBJ2-1	TRBV13	15	CASSRYSGTGNEQFF
TRBJ1-2	TRBV5-1	12	CASSLTADGYTF
TRBJ2-7	TRBV30	15	CAWSGPHRTGDEQYF
TRBJ1-2	TRBV14	14	CATPRAASNYGYTF
TRBJ2-1	TRBV27	17	CASSFYLGPWSYNEQFF